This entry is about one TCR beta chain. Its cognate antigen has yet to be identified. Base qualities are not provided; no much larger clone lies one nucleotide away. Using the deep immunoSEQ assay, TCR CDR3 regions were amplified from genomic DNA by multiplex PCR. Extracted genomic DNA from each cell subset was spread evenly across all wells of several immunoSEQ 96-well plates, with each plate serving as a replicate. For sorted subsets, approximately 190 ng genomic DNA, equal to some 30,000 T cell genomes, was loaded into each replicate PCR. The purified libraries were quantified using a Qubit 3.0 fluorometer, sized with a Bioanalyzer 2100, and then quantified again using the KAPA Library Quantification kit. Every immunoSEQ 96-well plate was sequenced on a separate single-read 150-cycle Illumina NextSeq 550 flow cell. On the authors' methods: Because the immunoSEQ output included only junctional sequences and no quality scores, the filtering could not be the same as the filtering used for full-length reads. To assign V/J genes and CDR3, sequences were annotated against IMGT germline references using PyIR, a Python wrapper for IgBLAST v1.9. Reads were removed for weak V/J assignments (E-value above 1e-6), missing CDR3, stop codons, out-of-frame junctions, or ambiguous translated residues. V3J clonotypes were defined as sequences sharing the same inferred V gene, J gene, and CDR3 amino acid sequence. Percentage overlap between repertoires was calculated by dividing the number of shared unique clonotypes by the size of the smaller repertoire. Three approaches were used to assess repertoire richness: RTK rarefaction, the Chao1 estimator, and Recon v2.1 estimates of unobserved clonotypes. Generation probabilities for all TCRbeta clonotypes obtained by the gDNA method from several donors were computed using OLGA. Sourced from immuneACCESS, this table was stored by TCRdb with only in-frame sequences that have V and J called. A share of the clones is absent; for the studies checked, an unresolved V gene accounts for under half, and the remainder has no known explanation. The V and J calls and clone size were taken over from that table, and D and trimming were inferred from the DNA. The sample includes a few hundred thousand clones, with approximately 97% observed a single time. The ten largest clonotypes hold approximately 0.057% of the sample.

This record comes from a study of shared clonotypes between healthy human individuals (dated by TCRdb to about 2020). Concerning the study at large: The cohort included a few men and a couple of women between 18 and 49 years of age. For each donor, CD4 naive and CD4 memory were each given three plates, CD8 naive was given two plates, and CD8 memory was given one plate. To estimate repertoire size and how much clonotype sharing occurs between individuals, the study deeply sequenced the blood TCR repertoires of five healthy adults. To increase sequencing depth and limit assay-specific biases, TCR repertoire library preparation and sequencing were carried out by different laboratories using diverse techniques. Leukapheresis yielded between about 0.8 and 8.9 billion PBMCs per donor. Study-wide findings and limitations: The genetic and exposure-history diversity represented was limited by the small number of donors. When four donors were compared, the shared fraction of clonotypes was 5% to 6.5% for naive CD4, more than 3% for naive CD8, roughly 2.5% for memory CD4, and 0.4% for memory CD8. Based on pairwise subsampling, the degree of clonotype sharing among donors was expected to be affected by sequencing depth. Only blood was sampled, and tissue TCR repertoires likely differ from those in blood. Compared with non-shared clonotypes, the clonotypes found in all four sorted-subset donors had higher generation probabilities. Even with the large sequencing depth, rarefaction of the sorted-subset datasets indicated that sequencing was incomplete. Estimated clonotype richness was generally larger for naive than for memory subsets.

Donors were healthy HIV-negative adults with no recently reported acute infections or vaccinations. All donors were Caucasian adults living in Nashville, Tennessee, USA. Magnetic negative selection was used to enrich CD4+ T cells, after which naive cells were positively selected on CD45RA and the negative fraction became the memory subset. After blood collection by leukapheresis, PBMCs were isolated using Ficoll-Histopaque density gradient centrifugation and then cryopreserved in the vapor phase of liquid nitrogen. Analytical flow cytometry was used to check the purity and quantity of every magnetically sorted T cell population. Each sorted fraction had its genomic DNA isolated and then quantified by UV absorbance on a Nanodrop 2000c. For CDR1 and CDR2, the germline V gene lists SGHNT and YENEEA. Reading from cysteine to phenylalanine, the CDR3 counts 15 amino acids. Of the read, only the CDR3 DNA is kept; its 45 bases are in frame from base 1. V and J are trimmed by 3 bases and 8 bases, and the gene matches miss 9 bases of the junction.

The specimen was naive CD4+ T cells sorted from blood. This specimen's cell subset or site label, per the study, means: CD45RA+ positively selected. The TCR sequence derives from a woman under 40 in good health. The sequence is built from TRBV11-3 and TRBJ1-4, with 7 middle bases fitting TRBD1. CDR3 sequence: CASSFMATGSEKLFF. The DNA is TGTGCCAGCAGCTTCATGGCGACAGGGTCAGAAAAACTGTTTTTT.